The rows below give T cell receptor beta chains drawn from one sample of a study of T cells after yellow fever vaccination. TCRdb recomputed calls from the 5' RACE reads with MiXCR, one row per CDR3 protein. The data contain 610,000 or so distinct CDR3 sequences, more than 9% of them singletons. The source was PBMCs, collected on the day of the yellow fever booster vaccination. These receptors were collected from a man aged 25 to 40 who received the YFV17D yellow fever vaccine. Each CDR3 is given with its conserved first and last residue. A D gene is named only where the DNA matches it firmly. Size is stated for part of the rows, as once, few or many counts, or as a class when the clone is expanded.

j_gene,v_gene,abundance,d_gene,CDR3aa,CDR3nt
TRBJ1-2,TRBV6-1,.,.,CASSRSTGLIGANYGYTF,TGTGCCAGCAGCCGATCGACAGGTTTAATAGGGGCTAACTATGGCTACACCTTC
TRBJ2-3,TRBV7-2,few,.,CASSLVSESTDTQYF,TGTGCCAGCAGCCTAGTTTCGGAAAGCACAGATACGCAGTATTTT
TRBJ2-3,TRBV18,.,TRBD1,CASSPWDRVGTDTQYF,TGTGCCAGCTCACCATGGGACAGGGTGGGCACAGATACGCAGTATTTT
TRBJ2-6,TRBV4-3,few,.,CASSHGGSGANVLTF,TGCGCCAGCAGCCACGGAGGGTCTGGGGCCAACGTCCTGACTTTC
TRBJ2-7,TRBV28,.,.,CAAPGTTFYEQYF,TGTGCCGCCCCCGGGACAACGTTCTACGAGCAGTACTTC
TRBJ1-1,TRBV21-1,.,.,CASSSRTGGLDTEAFF,TGTGCCAGCAGCAGCAGGACAGGGGGCTTAGACACTGAAGCTTTCTTT
TRBJ2-1,TRBV20-1,few,.,CRPSRALGEQFF,TGCCGCCCTAGTAGAGCGTTAGGTGAGCAGTTCTTC
TRBJ2-2,TRBV5-1,many,.,CASSLGETGELFF,TGCGCCAGCAGCTTGGGGGAAACCGGGGAGCTGTTTTTT
TRBJ2-5,TRBV6-5,few,.,CASSYSPRQETQYF,TGTGCCAGCAGTTACTCGCCTAGACAAGAGACCCAGTACTTC
TRBJ2-7,TRBV18,few,.,CASSPVLSGTPFYEQYF,TGTGCCAGCTCACCCGTCCTATCCGGGACCCCTTTCTACGAGCAGTACTTC
TRBJ2-7,TRBV20-1,.,.,CSARDRVRREPRYEQYF,TGCAGTGCTAGAGACAGGGTCAGGAGGGAACCACGGTACGAGCAGTACTTC
TRBJ2-1,TRBV28,few,.,CASSLAQAGQFF,.
TRBJ2-3,TRBV6-6,few,TRBD2,CASSGEGVDTQYF,TGTGCCAGCAGTGGGGAGGGTGTAGATACGCAGTATTTT
TRBJ2-7,TRBV18,few,.,CASSPNPLSPYEQYF,TGTGCCAGCTCACCCAACCCATTAAGCCCCTACGAGCAGTACTTC
TRBJ2-1,TRBV10-3,.,TRBD2,CAISETSGRASFEQFF,TGTGCCATCAGTGAGACTAGCGGGAGGGCCTCATTTGAGCAGTTCTTC
TRBJ2-7,TRBV18,few,.,CASSPSAGVGRLHEQYF,TGTGCCAGCTCACCAAGCGCCGGGGTGGGGCGCCTCCACGAGCAGTACTTC
TRBJ2-2,TRBV5-6,few,.,CASSDLVGMGELFF,TGTGCCAGCTCGGACCTCGTCGGGATGGGGGAGCTGTTTTTT
TRBJ2-1,TRBV24-1,few,TRBD2,CATSDLPGLAGLEGGVNEQFF,TGTGCCACCAGTGACCTGCCGGGACTAGCGGGATTGGAAGGCGGGGTCAATGAGCAGTTCTTC
TRBJ2-2,TRBV4-3,many,.,CASSPEVTGELFF,TGCGCCAGCAGCCCCGAGGTAACCGGGGAGCTGTTTTTT
TRBJ2-7,TRBV15,few,.,CATSSNGALEQYF,TGTGCCACCAGCTCAAACGGGGCGCTCGAGCAGTACTTC
TRBJ2-3,TRBV7-8,.,TRBD2,CASRGLAGVWDTQYF,TGTGCCAGCAGGGGACTAGCGGGAGTGTGGGATACGCAGTATTTT
TRBJ2-7,TRBV18,.,.,CASSPPADLAGEQYF,TGTGCCAGCTCCCCGCCGGCGGACCTCGCAGGCGAGCAGTACTTC
TRBJ2-3,TRBV11-2,few,.,CASSLDWSTDTQYF,TGTGCCAGCAGCTTAGATTGGAGCACAGATACGCAGTATTTT
TRBJ2-5,TRBV20-1,few,.,CSAPSMGETQYF,TGCAGTGCTCCTTCTATGGGGGAGACCCAGTACTTC
TRBJ1-5,TRBV29-1,.,.,CSPKGGISNQPQHF,TGCAGCCCCAAGGGGGGAATTAGCAATCAGCCCCAGCATTTT
TRBJ2-7,TRBV20-1,.,.,CSARVGQVPYEQYF,TGCAGTGCTAGAGTAGGGCAGGTCCCATACGAGCAGTACTTC
TRBJ2-5,TRBV20-1,few,.,CSAWTAETQYF,TGCAGTGCTTGGACAGCCGAGACCCAGTACTTC
TRBJ1-1,TRBV4-3,few,.,CASSQAPGGFDTEAFF,TGCGCCAGCAGCCAGGCCCCTGGGGGTTTTGACACTGAAGCTTTCTTT
TRBJ2-3,TRBV7-6,.,TRBD1,CASSRDRVGYTQYF,TGTGCCAGCAGCCGAGACAGGGTAGGATATACGCAGTATTTT
TRBJ2-7,TRBV23-1,few,TRBD2,CASSQSASGRREQYF,TGCGCCAGCAGTCAATCGGCTAGCGGGAGACGCGAGCAGTACTTC
TRBJ2-1,TRBV10-1,.,TRBD1,CASSAPGQGNNEQFF,TGCGCCAGCAGCGCCCCGGGACAGGGCAACAATGAGCAGTTCTTC
TRBJ1-1,TRBV29-1,.,.,CSALLLGGTEAFF,TGCAGCGCCCTCCTGTTGGGCGGCACTGAAGCTTTCTTT
TRBJ2-3,TRBV7-3,.,TRBD2,CASSPTSGKAQYF,TGTGCCAGCAGCCCGACTAGCGGGAAGGCGCAGTATTTT
TRBJ2-4,TRBV4-3,few,.,CASSQAEGNKNIQYF,TGCGCCAGCAGCCAAGCGGAAGGGAACAAAAACATTCAGTACTTC
TRBJ2-2,TRBV7-2,.,.,CASSQAASLNTGELFF,TGTGCCAGCAGCCAAGCGGCCTCATTGAACACCGGGGAGCTGTTTTTT
TRBJ2-7,TRBV4-2,.,TRBD1,CASSPRDREYEQYF,TGTGCCAGCAGCCCCCGGGACAGGGAATACGAGCAGTACTTC
TRBJ2-7,TRBV15,few,.,CATSRASDSYEQYF,TGTGCCACCAGCAGGGCTTCAGACTCCTACGAGCAGTACTTC
TRBJ1-2,TRBV5-1,.,.,CASSLDPVYYGYTF,TGCGCCAGCAGCTTGGATCCAGTCTACTATGGCTACACCTTC
TRBJ2-2,TRBV29-1,few,TRBD2,CSARAGVGAGELFF,TGCAGCGCTCGAGCGGGAGTAGGAGCCGGGGAGCTGTTTTTT
TRBJ2-3,TRBV7-2,.,.,CASSLSTADTQYF,TGTGCCAGCAGCTTGTCGACAGCAGATACGCAGTATTTT
TRBJ2-1,TRBV6-2/TRBV6-3,.,.,CASKKSQGPGSVNEQFF,TGTGCCAGCAAGAAGAGCCAGGGTCCCGGGAGTGTCAATGAGCAGTTCTTC
TRBJ2-1,TRBV28,few,TRBD2,CASSSQGGLAGHDSYNEQFF,TGTGCCAGCAGTTCCCAGGGGGGACTAGCGGGCCATGACTCCTACAATGAGCAGTTCTTC
TRBJ2-5,TRBV5-1,many,TRBD2,CASRPGGETQYF,TGTGCCAGCAGACCCGGGGGGGAGACCCAGTACTTC
TRBJ2-4,TRBV4-2,few,.,CASSQDHTRPQYF,TGTGCCAGCAGCCAAGATCACACTAGACCACAGTACTTC
TRBJ2-1,TRBV29-1,once,TRBD2,CSVEAAGGIYNEQFF,TGCAGCGTTGAAGCAGCGGGAGGGATCTACAATGAGCAGTTCTTC
TRBJ2-1,TRBV7-9,.,TRBD2,CASSLSPAGDHEQFF,TGTGCCAGCAGCTTATCTCCAGCGGGAGATCATGAGCAGTTCTTC
TRBJ1-6,TRBV21-1,many,.,CASSKELDSPLHF,TGTGCCAGCAGCAAAGAGCTCGATTCACCCCTCCACTTT
TRBJ2-1,TRBV20-1,few,.,CSASRLTAYNEQFF,TGCAGTGCTAGTCGTCTCACCGCCTACAATGAGCAGTTCTTC
TRBJ2-5,TRBV4-2,.,.,CASSQEGLAERETQYF,TGTGCCAGCAGCCAGGAAGGGTTGGCAGAGAGGGAGACCCAGTACTTC
TRBJ1-1,TRBV6-5,few,.,CASSYSYTTVNTEAFF,TGTGCCAGCAGTTACTCGTACACGACAGTGAACACTGAAGCTTTCTTT
TRBJ2-5,TRBV20-1,.,.,CSARRNLPHNQETQYF,TGCAGTGCTAGAAGGAACCTACCACACAATCAAGAGACCCAGTACTTC